A selection of T cell receptor beta chains follows, all from one sample in a study of identical twins. Using its own MiXCR run on the 5' RACE reads, TCRdb lists one record per CDR3 protein. The table shows roughly 700,000 distinct CDR3 sequences, with around 8.6% occurring only once. The same data also went into a second study, on yellow fever vaccine responses in identical twins.

Material for sequencing was PBMCs. The source is a woman aged 18 to 35 in good health. Each CDR3 is given with its conserved first and last residue. Fields, in order: J gene, D gene, clone size, V gene, CDR3 DNA, CDR3 protein. A D gene is named only where the DNA matches it firmly. Only some rows state a clone size, as once, few, many or a class for expanded clones.

j_call: TRBJ2-7
d_call: -
clone_size: -
v_call: TRBV7-2
cdr3_nt: TGTGCCAGCAGCTTAGCCCCCGGGGGAGCCTACGAGCAGTACTTC
cdr3_aa: CASSLAPGGAYEQYF

j_call: TRBJ1-6
d_call: -
clone_size: few
v_call: TRBV7-3
cdr3_nt: TGTGCCAGCAGCTTAATTCCATCGCCCACTTCACCCCTCCACTTT
cdr3_aa: CASSLIPSPTSPLHF

j_call: TRBJ2-5
d_call: -
clone_size: many
v_call: TRBV20-1
cdr3_nt: TGCAGTGCTAGTCGGGATTCGGCTCCCAACCCTCAAGAGACCCAGTACTTC
cdr3_aa: CSASRDSAPNPQETQYF

j_call: TRBJ1-1
d_call: -
clone_size: few
v_call: TRBV3-1
cdr3_nt: TGTGCCAGCAGCGCATCACTTAGAACTGAAGCTTTCTTT
cdr3_aa: CASSASLRTEAFF

j_call: TRBJ2-1
d_call: -
clone_size: few
v_call: TRBV11-2
cdr3_nt: TGTGCCAGCAGCTTAGTGGGGGAACAGGGAGATTCCTACAATGAGCAGTTCTTC
cdr3_aa: CASSLVGEQGDSYNEQFF

j_call: TRBJ2-7
d_call: -
clone_size: few
v_call: TRBV4-3
cdr3_nt: TGCGCCAGCAGCCAAGATCGGCAGGCTACCTACGAGCAGTACTTC
cdr3_aa: CASSQDRQATYEQYF

j_call: TRBJ2-5
d_call: -
clone_size: -
v_call: TRBV10-3
cdr3_nt: TGTGCCATCAGTCTAAACTTACTAGCCCGTGAGACCCAGTACTTC
cdr3_aa: CAISLNLLARETQYF

j_call: TRBJ2-3
d_call: -
clone_size: many
v_call: TRBV5-1
cdr3_nt: TGCGCCAGCAGCTTGGAGTCGGATACGCAGTATTTT
cdr3_aa: CASSLESDTQYF

j_call: TRBJ1-1
d_call: TRBD1
clone_size: few
v_call: TRBV4-1
cdr3_nt: TGCGCCAGCAGCCAAGTTTCACTGGGACAGGGGAACACTGAAGCTTTCTTT
cdr3_aa: CASSQVSLGQGNTEAFF

j_call: TRBJ2-3
d_call: TRBD1
clone_size: -
v_call: TRBV6-5
cdr3_nt: TGTGCCAGCAGTTACCGCGGGACAGGGAGGGATACGCAGTATTTT
cdr3_aa: CASSYRGTGRDTQYF

j_call: TRBJ2-4
d_call: -
clone_size: many
v_call: TRBV10-3
cdr3_nt: TGTGCCATCAGTGAGTCGGGGGGCGTTGGGACCAAAAACATTCAGTACTTC
cdr3_aa: CAISESGGVGTKNIQYF

j_call: TRBJ2-3
d_call: TRBD1
clone_size: -
v_call: TRBV4-1
cdr3_nt: TGCGCCAGCAGCCTACCCTCGGGGACAGGGGGCGCGAGAATAACGCAGTATTTT
cdr3_aa: CASSLPSGTGGARITQYF

j_call: TRBJ2-7
d_call: -
clone_size: few
v_call: TRBV2
cdr3_nt: TGTGCCAGCATCGGGACACAGTACGAGCAGTACTTC
cdr3_aa: CASIGTQYEQYF

j_call: TRBJ2-2
d_call: TRBD2
clone_size: many
v_call: TRBV28
cdr3_nt: TGTGCCAGCAGTCTGATGGGACTAGCGGGATACACCGGGGAGCTGTTTTTT
cdr3_aa: CASSLMGLAGYTGELFF

j_call: TRBJ1-4
d_call: TRBD1
clone_size: many
v_call: TRBV6-1
cdr3_nt: TGTGCCAGCAGTCCCGGGACAGGACCGGGGGCACAGAAAAAACTGTTTTTT
cdr3_aa: CASSPGTGPGAQKKLFF

j_call: TRBJ2-5
d_call: -
clone_size: few
v_call: TRBV20-1
cdr3_nt: TGCAGTGCTAGAGAAAGGACGGGCCAAGAGACCCAGTACTTC
cdr3_aa: CSARERTGQETQYF

j_call: TRBJ2-3
d_call: TRBD2
clone_size: few
v_call: TRBV5-1
cdr3_nt: TGCGCCAGCAGGCCGGGACTAGCGGAAAGCACAGATACGCAGTATTTT
cdr3_aa: CASRPGLAESTDTQYF

j_call: TRBJ2-2
d_call: TRBD1
clone_size: many
v_call: TRBV7-2
cdr3_nt: TGTGCCAGCAGCACCCAGGGGACAGGGGCCGGCGGGGAGCTGTTTTTT
cdr3_aa: CASSTQGTGAGGELFF

j_call: TRBJ2-7
d_call: -
clone_size: few
v_call: TRBV6-1
cdr3_nt: TGTGCCAGCGGCCTTGAGGGACACCGTCTCGTCCACGAGCAGTACTTC
cdr3_aa: CASGLEGHRLVHEQYF

j_call: TRBJ1-1
d_call: -
clone_size: -
v_call: TRBV27
cdr3_nt: TGTGCCAGCGGGCCGTGGGGCACTGAAGCTTTCTTT
cdr3_aa: CASGPWGTEAFF

j_call: TRBJ2-5
d_call: -
clone_size: many
v_call: TRBV5-5
cdr3_nt: TGTGCCAGCAGCTCCCCTGGGCAGGGAGGATTGGTGGCCCAGTACTTC
cdr3_aa: CASSSPGQGGLVAQYF

j_call: TRBJ1-3
d_call: -
clone_size: many
v_call: TRBV6-5
cdr3_nt: TGTGCCAGCAGTTTTGGGGCTCCCTCTGGAAACACCATATATTTT
cdr3_aa: CASSFGAPSGNTIYF

j_call: TRBJ1-1
d_call: -
clone_size: few
v_call: TRBV6-1
cdr3_nt: TGTGCCAGCAGTCCCCATTTGGCAACTGAAGCTTTCTTT
cdr3_aa: CASSPHLATEAFF